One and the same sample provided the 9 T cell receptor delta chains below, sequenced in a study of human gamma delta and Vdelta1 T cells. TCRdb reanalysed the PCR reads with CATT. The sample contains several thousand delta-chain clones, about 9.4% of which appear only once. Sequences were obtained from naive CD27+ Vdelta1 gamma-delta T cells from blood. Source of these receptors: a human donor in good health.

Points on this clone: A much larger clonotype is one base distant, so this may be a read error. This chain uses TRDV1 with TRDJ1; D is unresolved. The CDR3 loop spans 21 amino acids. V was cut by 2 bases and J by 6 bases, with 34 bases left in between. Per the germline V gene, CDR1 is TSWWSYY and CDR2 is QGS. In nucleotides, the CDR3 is TGTGCTCTTGGGGAAGCCGAAGTTCCCCGGAGCGGTCTGCGTCATCGGTATAAACTCATCTTT. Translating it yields CALGEAEVPRSGLRHRYKLIF.

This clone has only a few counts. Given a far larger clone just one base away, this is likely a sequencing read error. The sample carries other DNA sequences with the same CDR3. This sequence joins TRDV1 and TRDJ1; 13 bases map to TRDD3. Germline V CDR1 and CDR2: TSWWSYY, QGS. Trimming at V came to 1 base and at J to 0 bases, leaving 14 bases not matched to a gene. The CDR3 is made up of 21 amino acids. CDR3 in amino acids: CALGEQVANWGIRGYTDKLIF. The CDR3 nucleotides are TGTGCTCTTGGGGAACAGGTGGCTAACTGGGGGATACGAGGTTACACCGATAAACTCATCTTT.

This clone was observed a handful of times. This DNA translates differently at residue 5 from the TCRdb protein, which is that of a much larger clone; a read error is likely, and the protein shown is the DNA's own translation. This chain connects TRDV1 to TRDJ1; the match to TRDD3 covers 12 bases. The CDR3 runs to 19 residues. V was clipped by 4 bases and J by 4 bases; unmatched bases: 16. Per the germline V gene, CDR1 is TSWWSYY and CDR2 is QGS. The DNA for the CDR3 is TGTGCTCTTGGGGGGCGATCCGGGTCTGGGGGATACGCGGTCGATAAACTCATCTTT. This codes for CALGGRSGSGGYAVDKLIF.

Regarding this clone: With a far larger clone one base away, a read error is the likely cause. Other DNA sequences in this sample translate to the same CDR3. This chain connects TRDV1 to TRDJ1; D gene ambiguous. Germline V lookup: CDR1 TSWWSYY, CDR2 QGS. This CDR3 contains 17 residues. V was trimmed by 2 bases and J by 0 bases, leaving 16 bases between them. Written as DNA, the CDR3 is TGTGCTCTTGGGGAAAGGTTAGGAGCACTCTACACCGATAAACTCATCTTT. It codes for CALGERLGALYTDKLIF.

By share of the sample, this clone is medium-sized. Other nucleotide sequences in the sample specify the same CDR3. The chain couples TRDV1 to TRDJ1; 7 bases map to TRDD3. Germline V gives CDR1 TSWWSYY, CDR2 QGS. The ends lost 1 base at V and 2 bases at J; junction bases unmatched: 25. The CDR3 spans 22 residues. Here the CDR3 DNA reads TGTGCTCTTGGGGAACCAGCTTCACGTCCCGGCTGGGGGGATCGAAGGACCGATAAACTCATCTTT. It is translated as CALGEPASRPGWGDRRTDKLIF.

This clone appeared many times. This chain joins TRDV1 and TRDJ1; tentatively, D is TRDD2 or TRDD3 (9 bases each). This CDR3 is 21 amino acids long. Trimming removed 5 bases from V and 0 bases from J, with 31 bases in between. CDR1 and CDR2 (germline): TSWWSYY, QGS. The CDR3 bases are TGTGCTCTTGGGCCCGCCTTCCTACGCTTTACTGGGGGACCTTACACCGATAAACTCATCTTT. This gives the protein CALGPAFLRFTGGPYTDKLIF.

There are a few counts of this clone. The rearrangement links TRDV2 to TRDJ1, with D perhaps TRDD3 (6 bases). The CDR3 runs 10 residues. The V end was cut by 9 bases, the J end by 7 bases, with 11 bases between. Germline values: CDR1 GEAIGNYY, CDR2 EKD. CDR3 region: CATWGIKLIF. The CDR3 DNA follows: TGTGCCACCTGGGGTATTAAACTCATCTTT.

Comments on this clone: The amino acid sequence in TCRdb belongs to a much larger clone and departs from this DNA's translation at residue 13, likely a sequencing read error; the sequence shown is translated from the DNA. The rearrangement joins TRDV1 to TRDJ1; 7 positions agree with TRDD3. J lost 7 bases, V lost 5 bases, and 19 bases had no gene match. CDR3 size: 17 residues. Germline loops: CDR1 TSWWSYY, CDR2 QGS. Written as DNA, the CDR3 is TGTGCTCTTGGGAAAGGTGGTCGCTGGGGGCTGAGAGGTAAACTCATCTTT. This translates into CALGKGGRWGLRGKLIF.

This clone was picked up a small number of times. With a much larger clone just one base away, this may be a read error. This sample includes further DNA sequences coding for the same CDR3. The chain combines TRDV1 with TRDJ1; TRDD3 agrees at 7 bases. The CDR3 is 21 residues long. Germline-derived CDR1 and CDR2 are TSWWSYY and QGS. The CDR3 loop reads CALGEPALPALGVSETDKLIF. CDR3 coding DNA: TGTGCTCTCGGGGAGCCAGCGCTACCAGCCCTGGGGGTTTCGGAGACCGATAAACTCATCTTT.